A single sample is the source of the 31 T cell receptor beta chains below, sequenced in a study of identical twins. Using its own MiXCR run on the 5' RACE reads, TCRdb lists one record per CDR3 protein. This sample has hundreds of thousands of distinct CDR3 sequences; 12% occur once, and the top ten carry around 1.6%. These data also featured in a second study, about yellow fever vaccine responses in identical twins.

Material for sequencing was PBMCs. The receptors originated from a woman between 18 and 29 years old in good health.

This clonotype was picked up a small number of times. V usage is TRBV4-1 and J usage is TRBJ2-5; 13 positions agree with TRBD2. The CDR3 extends over 19 amino acids. Germline trimming cut 0 bases from V and 5 bases from J; bases unmatched to any gene: 12. CDR1 is MGHRA and CDR2 is YSYEKL in the germline V gene. The CDR3 reads CASSQDEGLAGPDGETQYF. In nucleotides, the CDR3 is TGCGCCAGCAGCCAAGATGAGGGACTAGCGGGGCCGGATGGGGAGACCCAGTACTTC.

Many counts were recorded for this clonotype. V usage is TRBV12-3 or TRBV12-4 and J usage is TRBJ2-1; TRBD1 agrees at 7 bases. The V and J ends lost 6 bases and 2 bases, in that order; junction bases with no gene match: 4. This CDR3 contains 14 residues. CDR3 sequence (DNA): TGTGCCAGCAGAAAAGGGGGCCCCTACAATGAGCAGTTCTTC. This translates into CASRKGGPYNEQFF.

The rearrangement uses TRBV5-6 and TRBJ2-7; TRBD1 matches at 8 bases. Looked up from germline, CDR1 is SGHDT and CDR2 is YYEEEE. This CDR3 spans 13 amino acids. Trimming removed 4 bases from V and 5 bases from J; junction bases left unmatched: 5. The DNA for the CDR3 is TGTGCCAGCAGCAGGGGACAGGCTCACGAGCAGTACGTC. Its protein product is CASSRGQAHEQYV.

This clonotype was picked up many times. The genes are TRBV28 and TRBJ2-1; no reliable D call. The CDR3 spans 14 residues. V was cut by 2 bases and J by 0 bases, with 5 bases left in between. The V gene's germline CDR1 is MDHEN and CDR2 SYDVKM. CDR3 residues: CASSLAVSYNEQFF. In nucleotides, the CDR3 is TGTGCCAGCAGTTTAGCGGTCTCCTACAATGAGCAGTTCTTC.

In regard to this clonotype: A read error may be the cause here, since a much bigger clone is one base away. The chain joins TRBV12-3 or TRBV12-4 to TRBJ2-2; D is possibly TRBD2 (6 bases). The CDR3 is 14 residues long. For the CDR3, the DNA is TGTGACAGCAGTTTTAGCGGGAACACCGGGGAGCTGTTTTTT. This gives the protein CDSSFSGNTGELFF.

This clonotype appeared once. The chain combines TRBV7-9 with TRBJ2-6; 7 positions agree with TRBD1. The CDR3 consists of 16 residues. From germline, CDR1 is SEHNR and CDR2 FQNEAQ (reference sequence). V was clipped by 1 base and J by 3 bases; unmatched bases: 3. The CDR3 reads CASSLERGRGANVLTF. CDR3 bases: TGTGCCAGCAGCTTAGAGAGGGGGCGTGGGGCCAACGTCCTGACTTTC.

This clonotype was observed a handful of times. This rearrangement joins TRBV11-2 to TRBJ2-3; D not certain. The CDR3 sequence is 13 residues long. Trimming removed 4 bases from V and 2 bases from J, with 7 bases in between. Germline V gives CDR1 SGHAT, CDR2 FQNNGV. The CDR3 is CASSYGFTDTQYF. Here the CDR3 DNA reads TGTGCCAGCAGCTACGGATTCACAGATACGCAGTATTTT.

This sequence joins TRBV2 and TRBJ2-1; the match to TRBD2 covers 12 bases. Trimming removed 8 bases from V and 10 bases from J; junction bases left unmatched: 15. Germline CDR1 reads SNHLY; CDR2 reads FYNNEI. CDR3 length: 16 residues. CDR3 sequence (DNA): TGTGCCAGCGGGAGACTAGCGGGAGTCTTAGTATCCGAGCAGTTCTTC. Protein sequence: CASGRLAGVLVSEQFF.

The sample holds a few counts of this clonotype. The chain links TRBV7-2 to TRBJ2-7; D remains unclear. The CDR3 is made up of 14 amino acids. V was pared by 1 base and J by 2 bases, with 9 bases between. From germline, CDR1 is SGHTA and CDR2 FQGNSA. In nucleotides, the CDR3 is TGTGCCAGCAGCTTAGGTGGGAAAACCTACGAGCAGTACGTC. Translation gives CASSLGGKTYEQYV.

This clonotype was recorded a few times. The V call is TRBV29-1, the J call TRBJ2-7; TRBD1 matches 11 bases. CDR3 size: 13 residues. CDR1 is SQVTM, CDR2 ANQGSEA, per germline. Trimming took 8 bases from V and 6 from J; bases not matched to a gene: 9. The CDR3 nucleotides read TGCAGCCCGCCCGGACAGGGGGCGGGCGAGCAGTACTTC. Amino acid sequence: CSPPGQGAGEQYF.

The chain joins TRBV25-1 to TRBJ2-5, with D unclear. This CDR3 comprises 13 residues. In germline, CDR1 is MGHDK, CDR2 SYGVNS. V was pared by 2 bases and J by 5 bases, with 9 bases between. CDR3 loop: CASSENPFETQYF. The CDR3 coding sequence is TGTGCCAGCAGTGAAAATCCGTTCGAGACCCAGTACTTC.

CDR3 sequence reads: CSVDLDRGYGYTF. The CDR3 DNA sequence: TGCAGCGTTGACCTGGACAGGGGGTATGGCTACACCTTC. The chain carries TRBV29-1 and TRBJ1-2; 10 nucleotides agree with TRBD1. CDR1 is SQVTM and CDR2 is ANQGSEA in the germline V gene. V shed 3 bases, J shed 5 bases, and the junction held 3 bases outside the gene matches. The CDR3 sequence is 13 residues long.

This clonotype has only a few counts. The chain joins TRBV5-1 to TRBJ1-6; 8 bases map to TRBD1. Per the germline V gene, CDR1 is SGHRS and CDR2 is YFSETQ. CDR3 length: 15 amino acids. The J segment lost 7 bases and the V segment lost 4 bases, leaving 7 bases of the junction unmatched. CDR3 sequence reads: CASSLTGERNSPLHF. CDR3 in DNA: TGCGCCAGCAGCCTGACAGGGGAGAGGAATTCACCCCTCCACTTT.

The sample holds a few counts of this clonotype. The chain has TRBV28 and TRBJ2-7, with D perhaps matching TRBD2 (6 bases). This CDR3 has 14 residues. From germline, CDR1 is MDHEN and CDR2 SYDVKM. The V gene lost 8 bases and the J gene lost 0 bases, with 14 bases spanning the gap. CDR3 DNA: TGTGCCAGCTCCAAGGGACTGTACTCCTACGAGCAGTACTTC. It codes for CASSKGLYSYEQYF.

This chain links TRBV5-1 with TRBJ1-2; tentatively, D is TRBD1 (5 bases). Trimming cost V 4 bases and J 5 bases, with 15 bases left between them. The CDR3 has 14 residues. Germline lookup yields CDR1 SGHRS and CDR2 YFSETQ. CDR3 in DNA: TGCGCCAGCAGCCACCGGGGCGAGAATTATGGCTACACCTTC. Its translation: CASSHRGENYGYTF.

The chain joins TRBV24-1 to TRBJ2-1; D not certain. This CDR3 has 14 residues. The V and J ends lost 9 bases and 0 bases respectively, with 11 bases between them. From germline, CDR1 is KGHDR and CDR2 SFDVKD. In DNA, the CDR3 is TGTGCCACCCAAAGCTGGAGCTCCTACAATGAGCAGTTCTTC. Translated: CATQSWSSYNEQFF.

V gene TRBV2 combines with J gene TRBJ2-7; D is undetermined. The germline V gene encodes CDR1 SNHLY and CDR2 FYNNEI. Trimming removed 2 bases at V and 6 bases at J, with 11 bases between. CDR3 length equals 13 residues. The CDR3 sequence: CASSELKWAEQYF. The CDR3 DNA reads as TGTGCCAGCAGTGAACTTAAGTGGGCCGAGCAGTACTTC.

This chain links TRBV4-2 with TRBJ2-1; the D is unclear. Trimming took off 1 base at V and 8 bases at J, with 15 bases between the two ends. CDR3 size: 15 residues. Germline-derived CDR1 and CDR2 are LGHNA and YNFKEQ. The CDR3 DNA follows: TGTGCCAGCAGCCAAGTTTTTAACTACCTGGATGAGCAGTTCTTC. Protein sequence: CASSQVFNYLDEQFF.

This clonotype was counted between two and nine times. The genes are TRBV28 and TRBJ2-7; 9 bases line up with TRBD1. There are 14 residues in the CDR3. Germline V lookup: CDR1 MDHEN, CDR2 SYDVKM. With V trimmed by 3 bases and J by 6 bases, 6 bases remained unmatched. The CDR3 here is CASSFRDRVSEQYV. The DNA for the CDR3 is TGTGCCAGCAGTTTCCGGGACAGGGTGTCCGAGCAGTACGTC.

This clonotype was counted only a few times. For the CDR3, the DNA is TGCAGTGCTAGAGATCCGGAGGGAGGAGATACGCAGTATTTT. Protein: CSARDPEGGDTQYF. The V call is TRBV20-1, the J call TRBJ2-3; D is possibly TRBD2 (6 bases). Per germline, CDR1 DFQATT and CDR2 SNEGSKA (reference sequence). Between the trimmed V and J ends, which lost 0 bases and 5 bases, there was a span of 12 bases. CDR3 length: 14 residues.

This clonotype was seen ten or more times. This chain uses TRBV5-1 with TRBJ2-5; D not resolved. This CDR3 is 14 amino acids long. Trimming took 1 base from V and 5 from J, leaving 12 bases between them. Germline assignment: CDR1 SGHRS and CDR2 YFSETQ. CDR3 bases: TGCGCCAGCAGCTTGCCGGAACTGGGGGAGACCCAGTACTTC. This sequence encodes CASSLPELGETQYF.

This clonotype came up a few times. This sequence joins TRBV4-1 and TRBJ2-5, with TRBD2 matching 11 bases. The length of the CDR3 is 16 residues. After removal of 4 bases from V and 0 bases from J, the junction contained 4 bases not matched to a gene. Germline CDR1 MGHRA, CDR2 YSYEKL. CDR3 amino acids: CASSRLTSGDQETQYF. CDR3 nucleotide sequence: TGCGCCAGCAGCCGCCTGACTAGCGGGGACCAAGAGACCCAGTACTTC.

The V call is TRBV4-1, the J call TRBJ1-1, with 9 bases lining up with TRBD1. CDR1 is MGHRA and CDR2 is YSYEKL in the germline V gene. The CDR3 spans 15 residues. The V and J ends lost 5 bases and 1 base, in that order; junction bases with no gene match: 5. The CDR3 bases are TGCGCCAGCAGCTTAAGGGACAGGGCGAACACTGAAGCTTTCTTT. Amino acid sequence: CASSLRDRANTEAFF.

This clonotype occurred many times. This chain joins TRBV10-2 and TRBJ2-1; D is unclear. The V end lost 4 bases, the J end lost 6 bases, and 4 bases lay between the germline ends. CDR1 and CDR2 from the germline V gene are WSHSY and SAAADI. The CDR3 is 11 amino acids. Here the CDR3 DNA reads TGCGCCAGCAGTGGGGCCAATGAGCAGTTCTTC. This translates into CASSGANEQFF.

This clonotype was picked up a small number of times. The V and J genes are TRBV5-1 and TRBJ2-2; 12 nucleotides line up with TRBD2. Germline CDR1 reads SGHRS; CDR2 reads YFSETQ. V trimming: 4 bases; J trimming: 1 base; junction bases outside the gene matches: 5. The length of the CDR3 is 17 residues. The CDR3 sequence is CASSGPLAGGNTGELFF. The DNA for the CDR3 is TGCGCCAGCAGCGGTCCACTAGCGGGAGGGAACACCGGGGAGCTGTTTTTT.

The gene calls are TRBV14 and TRBJ2-3, with TRBD2 identical over 7 bases. Per germline, CDR1 SGHDN and CDR2 FVKESK. Trimming removed 2 bases from V and 10 bases from J; junction bases left unmatched: 18. CDR3 length: 17 amino acids. The CDR3 is CASSQNQAGDLFDSQYF. In DNA, the CDR3 is TGTGCCAGCAGCCAAAATCAGGCGGGGGATTTGTTTGATTCGCAGTATTTT.

This chain links TRBV6-5 with TRBJ2-1; 8 bases agree with TRBD2. Losses at the gene ends were 4 bases for V and 7 bases for J; bases not matched to a gene: 12. The CDR3 contains 16 residues. CDR1 and CDR2 from the germline V gene are MNHEY and SVGAGI. The CDR3: CASSSGLAGRFNEQFF. The DNA of the CDR3 is TGTGCCAGCAGTTCAGGGTTAGCGGGAAGGTTTAATGAGCAGTTCTTC.

This clonotype appeared a few times. V gene TRBV10-3 combines with J gene TRBJ2-7, with D possibly being TRBD1 (6 bases). The CDR3 has 18 residues. Per germline, CDR1 ENHRY and CDR2 SYGVKD. V lost 1 base and J lost 5, with 24 bases in between. CDR3 nucleotides: TGTGCCATCAGTGAGTGGGAGCCTGGGGCCCAGGGGAACGACGAGCAGTACTTC. It specifies CAISEWEPGAQGNDEQYF.

The rearrangement joins TRBV29-1 to TRBJ1-2; the D gene is possibly TRBD1 (6 bases). Looked up from germline, CDR1 is SQVTM and CDR2 is ANQGSEA. With 2 bases removed from V and 9 bases from J, the gap between germline ends came to 22 bases. The length of the CDR3 is 15 residues. The CDR3 nucleotides read TGCAGCGTTGAAAGGGGGGACTTGCTGGGTATGAGCTACACCTTC. Its translation is CSVERGDLLGMSYTF.

This chain connects TRBV10-3 to TRBJ2-3, with TRBD2 matching over 14 bases. V was clipped by 2 bases and J by 4 bases; unmatched bases: 8. The CDR3 is 18 amino acids. In germline, CDR1 is ENHRY, CDR2 SYGVKD. The CDR3 region has the DNA TGTGCCATCAGTGAGCCCGGACTAGCGGGGGGTGGGCCAGATACGCAGTATTTT. This encodes CAISEPGLAGGGPDTQYF.

This clonotype was recorded at least ten times. The CDR3 DNA follows: TGTGCCAGCAGTTTAGCCGGGAGGCCCTACCAAGAGACCCAGTACTTC. Amino acids: CASSLAGRPYQETQYF. V usage is TRBV12-3 or TRBV12-4 and J usage is TRBJ2-5; 7 nucleotides match TRBD2. CDR3 length: 16 amino acids. V lost 0 bases, J lost 0 bases, and 4 bases stayed unmatched.